This TCR beta chain was captured by sequencing in a study of CD8 T cells in Susac syndrome. Germline V gives CDR1 MNHNS, CDR2 SASEGT. The CDR3 length is 16 residues. V lost 5 bases and J lost 5; bases outside the gene matches: 11. Random hexamers were used to reverse transcribe the RNA input (about 0.5 to 1 ug). TCRdb re-called the immunoSEQ multiplex PCR reads through MiXCR, storing one row per CDR3 protein. The sample contains tens of thousands of distinct CDR3 sequences, over 75% of which appear only once. This TCR was sampled from a human donor with multiple sclerosis. The sample was CD8+ T cells from PBMCs. The V gene is TRBV6-1, the J gene TRBJ2-7, with 11 positions matching TRBD2. CDR3 nucleotides: TGTGCCAGCAGTCCTACTTGGACTAGCGGGTTCAACGAGCAGTACTTC. This gives the protein CASSPTWTSGFNEQYF.